A selection of T cell receptor beta chains follows, all from one sample in a study of technical replicates of blood from a handful of donors. Clones were sequenced by immunoSEQ multiplex PCR, and TCRdb holds only the in-frame ones, with some missing. There are 65,000 to 85,000 clones in the sample; around 94% occur only once, and about 0.37% lies in the top ten. The source material was T cells isolated from PBMCs. These receptors were collected from a human donor in good health. Both conserved end residues are part of each CDR3. D genes are given only for firm matches. Rows may omit the clone size; those that give it use once, few, many or a size class.

- TRBJ2-7 - TRBV7-6 CASSFSGGTYEQYF TGTGCCAGCAGCTTTAGCGGAGGTACCTACGAGCAGTACTTC
TRBD1 TRBJ1-1 once TRBV9 CASSAITGAGTEAFF TGTGCCAGCAGCGCAATCACAGGGGCGGGCACTGAAGCTTTCTTT
TRBD2 TRBJ2-7 - TRBV4-1 CASSQFGLATYEQYF TGCGCCAGCAGCCAGTTCGGACTAGCCACCTACGAGCAGTACTTC
- TRBJ1-1 - TRBV6-1 CASSEARGTEAFF TGTGCCAGCAGTGAAGCCAGGGGAACTGAAGCTTTCTTT
- TRBJ1-3 - TRBV6-1 CASRQSSGNTIYF TGTGCCAGCAGACAGAGCTCTGGAAACACCATATATTTT
- TRBJ1-1 - TRBV10-3 CAVCGGDTEAFF TGTGCCGTCTGCGGCGGAGACACTGAAGCTTTCTTT
TRBD2 TRBJ2-7 - TRBV28 CASRLAGGPETEQYF TGTGCCAGCAGACTAGCGGGAGGGCCGGAGACCGAGCAGTACTTC
- TRBJ1-4 once TRBV4-3 CASSQEYRRMVEKLFF TGCGCCAGCAGCCAAGAGTACCGGAGGATGGTAGAAAAACTGTTTTTT
TRBD2 TRBJ2-5 - TRBV18 CASSPRLAEETQYF TGTGCCAGCTCACCACGACTAGCAGAAGAGACCCAGTACTTC
- TRBJ1-2 once TRBV29-1 CSVDRQIPYGYTF TGCAGCGTTGACCGACAGATACCTTATGGCTACACCTTC
TRBD2 TRBJ2-1 - TRBV9 CASSLAGVLIGTSGDNEQFF TGTGCCAGCAGCCTTGCCGGAGTCCTCATTGGGACTAGCGGAGACAATGAGCAGTTCTTC
- TRBJ2-2 - TRBV18 CASSGSGRVTGELFF TGTGCCAGCTCAGGCAGTGGCAGGGTCACCGGGGAGCTGTTTTTT
- TRBJ1-2 - TRBV27 CASSPSEGDTNYGYTF TGTGCCAGCAGCCCCTCCGAGGGTGATACTAACTATGGCTACACCTTC
- TRBJ2-7 - TRBV4-1 CASSQETSSYEQYF TGCGCCAGCAGCCAGGAGACTAGCTCCTACGAGCAGTACTTC
- TRBJ2-2 once TRBV7-3 CASSLNGPSGELFF TGTGCCAGCAGCCTCAACGGTCCCTCCGGGGAGCTGTTTTTT
- TRBJ1-2 once TRBV19 CASSIRQDGYTF TGTGCCAGTAGTATCCGACAGGATGGCTACACCTTC
- TRBJ2-7 - TRBV7-2 CASSLDLAVERHRYF TGTGCCAGCAGCTTAGACCTAGCAGTAGAGCGGCATCGGTACTTC
TRBD2 TRBJ2-1 - TRBV30 CAWNGLAGPYDEQFF TGTGCCTGGAACGGACTAGCGGGTCCATATGATGAGCAGTTCTTC
TRBD1 TRBJ2-7 - TRBV7-3 CASSPGQAVEQYF TGTGCCAGCAGCCCGGGACAGGCAGTCGAGCAGTACTTC
- TRBJ2-2 - TRBV19 CASSKLQGNTGELFF TGTGCCAGTAGTAAGTTACAGGGGAACACCGGGGAGCTGTTTTTT
- TRBJ2-7 once TRBV6-5 CASSETVYEQYF TGTGCCAGCAGTGAGACAGTTTACGAGCAGTACTTC
TRBD2 TRBJ2-7 - TRBV7-9 CASSRREDYEQYF TGTGCCAGCAGCCGACGGGAGGACTACGAGCAGTACTTC
TRBD2 TRBJ2-1 - TRBV6-5 CASSQGTSARGEQFF TGTGCCAGCTCACAAGGGACTAGCGCCAGGGGTGAGCAGTTCTTC
- TRBJ2-7 - TRBV9 CASSVEDTTYEQYF TGTGCCAGCAGCGTAGAGGACACCACCTACGAGCAGTACTTC
- TRBJ2-3 - TRBV7-6 CASSLSRTSTDTQYF TGTGCCAGCAGCCTATCCCGGACTAGCACAGATACGCAGTATTTT
- TRBJ2-4 - TRBV28 CASSSPPGYIQYF TGTGCCAGCAGTTCACCTCCCGGTTACATTCAGTACTTC
- TRBJ2-7 - TRBV4-3 CASSQEWTGRYEQYF TGCGCCAGCAGCCAAGAGTGGACTGGAAGGTACGAGCAGTACTTC
- TRBJ2-3 - TRBV19 CASSPGVLTSTDTQYF TGTGCCAGTAGCCCCGGGGTACTAACTAGCACAGATACGCAGTATTTT
TRBD1 TRBJ1-1 - TRBV29-1 CSVHPTGLTEAFF TGCAGCGTACACCCGACAGGGCTCACTGAAGCTTTCTTT